The source of this T cell receptor (beta chain) is a study of cytomegalovirus exposure and HLA in healthy donors. Study results and caveats: Near-uniform donor sequencing depth was presumed by presence/absence analyses. The analysis excluded some indistinguishable V segments, including TRBV6-2 and TRBV6-3.

Turning to this clone: The antigen is not known.

Despite likely unrecorded immune exposures, the donors were nominally healthy at the time of sampling. The CDR3 spans 12 residues. Germline CDR1 reads SNHLY; CDR2 reads FYNNEI. With V trimmed by 5 bases and J by 12 bases, 5 bases remained unmatched. The primer mix had 60 Vbeta and 13 Jbeta primers. Original methodology: Approximately 9.9 million shared chains were among the roughly 80 million unique TCR beta chains that a later analysis counted. Generated by immunoSEQ multiplex PCR, the TCRdb table keeps only in-frame clones and is missing some. V and J calls and clone size are given by that table; D and trimming were obtained from the DNA. Among roughly 170,000 clones listed, less than 85% were seen once.

The sequenced sample was PBMCs. This TCR derives from a man aged 18-30 years in good health and CMV-seronegative. V is TRBV2 and J is TRBJ2-1, with 9 bases aligning to TRBD1. CDR3 sequence reads: CASSSTGGWQFF. CDR3 sequence (DNA): TGTGCCAGCAGTTCGACAGGGGGGTGGCAGTTCTTC.